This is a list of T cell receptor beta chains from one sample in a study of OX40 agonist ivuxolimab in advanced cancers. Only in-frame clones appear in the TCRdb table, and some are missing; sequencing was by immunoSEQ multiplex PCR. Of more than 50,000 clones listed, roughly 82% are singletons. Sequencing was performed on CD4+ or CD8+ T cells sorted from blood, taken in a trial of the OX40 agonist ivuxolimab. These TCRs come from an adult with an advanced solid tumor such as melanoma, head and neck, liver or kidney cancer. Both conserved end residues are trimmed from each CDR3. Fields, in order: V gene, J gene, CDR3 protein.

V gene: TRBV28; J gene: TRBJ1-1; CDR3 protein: ASSLGTPGAAF
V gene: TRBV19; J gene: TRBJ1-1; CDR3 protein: ASSRSGAWTEAF
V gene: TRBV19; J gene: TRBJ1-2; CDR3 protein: ASSIGGDRYGYT
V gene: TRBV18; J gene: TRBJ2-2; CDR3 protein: ASSPISPRNTGELF
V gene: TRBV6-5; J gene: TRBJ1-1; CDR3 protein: ASIDRDRGAF
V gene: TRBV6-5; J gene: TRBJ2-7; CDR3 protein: ASSYGTDYEQY
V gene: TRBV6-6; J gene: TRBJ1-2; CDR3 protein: ASTLHSADGYT
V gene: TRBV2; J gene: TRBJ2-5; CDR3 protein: ASSKGETQY
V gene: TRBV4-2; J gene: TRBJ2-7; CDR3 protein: ASSQERNGAVREQY
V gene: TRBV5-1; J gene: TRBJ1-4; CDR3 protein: ASSLATNEKLF
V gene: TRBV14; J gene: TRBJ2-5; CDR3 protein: ASSQDWGGQETQY
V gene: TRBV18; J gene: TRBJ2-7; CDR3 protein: ASSRRPGTGNSYEQY
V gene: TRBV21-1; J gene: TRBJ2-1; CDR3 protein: ASSHRDGPYNEQF
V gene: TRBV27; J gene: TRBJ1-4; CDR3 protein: ASRSIATNEKLF
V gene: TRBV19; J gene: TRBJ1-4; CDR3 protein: ATRGRTNEKLF
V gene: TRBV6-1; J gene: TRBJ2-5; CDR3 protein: ASSGLAGLMETQY
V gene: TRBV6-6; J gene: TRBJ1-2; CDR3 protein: ASSSTGGDYGYT
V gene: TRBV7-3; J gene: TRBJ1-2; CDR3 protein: ASSRDSYGYT
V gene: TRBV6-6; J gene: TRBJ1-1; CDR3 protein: ASSLRGRDTEAF
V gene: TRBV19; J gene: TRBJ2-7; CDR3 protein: ASSIQQGRSSYEQY
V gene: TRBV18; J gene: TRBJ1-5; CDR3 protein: ASSPISVNSNQPQH
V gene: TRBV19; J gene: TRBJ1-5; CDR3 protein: ASSIGAGGSQPQH
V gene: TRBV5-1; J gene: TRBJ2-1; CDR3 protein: ASSLGEPYNEQF
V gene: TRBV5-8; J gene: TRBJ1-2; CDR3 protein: ASSLWQTYGYT
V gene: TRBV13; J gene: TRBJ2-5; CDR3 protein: ASSRGPLQETQY
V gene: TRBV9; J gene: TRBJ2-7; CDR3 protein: ASSRTDSYEQY
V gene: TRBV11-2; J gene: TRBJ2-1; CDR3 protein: ASSLGLAGASYNEQF
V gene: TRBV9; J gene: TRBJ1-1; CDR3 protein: ASSVSGRNTEAF
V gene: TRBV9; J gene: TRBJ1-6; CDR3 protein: ASSVAPPDSPLH
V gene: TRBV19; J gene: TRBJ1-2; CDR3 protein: ASTLMSGQGIYGYT
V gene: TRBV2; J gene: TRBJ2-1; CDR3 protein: ASNQLADSVDEQF
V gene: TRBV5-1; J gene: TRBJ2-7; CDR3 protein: ASSRGQGKAYEQY
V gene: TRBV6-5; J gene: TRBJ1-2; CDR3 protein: ASSYNLGSYGYT
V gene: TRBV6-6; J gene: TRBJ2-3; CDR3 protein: ASRNLAGGTDTQY
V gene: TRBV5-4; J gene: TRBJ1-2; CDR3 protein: AGSRQGSIYGYT
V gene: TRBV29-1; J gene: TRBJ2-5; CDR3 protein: SVGQKETQY
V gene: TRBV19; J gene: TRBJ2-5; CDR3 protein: ASSTGLAGGPYSETQY
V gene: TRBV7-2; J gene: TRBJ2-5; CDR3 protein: ASSRDYQETQY
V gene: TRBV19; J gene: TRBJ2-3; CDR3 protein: ASTTLGSPDTQY
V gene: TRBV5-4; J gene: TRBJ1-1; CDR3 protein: ASSGSGVPLKAF